This T cell receptor (beta chain) was sequenced in a study of blood T cell repertoires in COVID-19. Study-level background: Sites across the United States, Italy and Spain contributed samples from acute and convalescent COVID-19. PBMCs, B-cell-depleted T cells, or T cells were the source of the cDNA or gDNA that made up the material.

Under the authors' procedure: Scientists estimated how many nucleated cells there were by amplifying reference gene primers. The assay was immunoSEQ multiplex PCR, and TCRdb's table has in-frame clones only and misses some. V, J and clone size derive from that table, while D and trimming were established from the DNA sequence. The profile shows some 38,000 clones, less than 85% of them singletons. V was pared by 1 base and J by 4 bases, with 10 bases between. The germline V gene has CDR1 SEHNR and CDR2 FQNEAQ (reference sequence). This CDR3 has 14 residues. Sample: peripheral blood. The chain employs TRBV7-9 and TRBJ1-1; D perhaps matches TRBD1 (6 bases). This receptor was obtained from a woman in her 70s with acute or convalescent COVID-19. Here the CDR3 DNA reads TGTGCCAGCAGCTTAGGACAGGCCCCCACTGAAGCTTTCTTT. Protein: CASSLGQAPTEAFF. The full variable domain, in which reference TRBV7-9 and TRBJ1-1 provide the parts outside the CDR3, is DTGVSQNPRHKITKRGQNVTFRCDPISEHNRLYWYRQTLGQGPEFLTYFQNEAQLEKSRLLSDRFSAERPKGSFSTLEIQRTEQGDSAMYLCASSLGQAPTEAFFGQGTRLTVV.